This is a list of T cell receptor beta chains from one sample in a study of Graves' ophthalmopathy and Graves' hyperthyroidism. TCRdb ran MiXCR on the multiplex PCR reads and lists one entry per CDR3 protein. The profile shows some 750,000 distinct CDR3 sequences, 35% to 50% of them singletons. The material sequenced was peripheral blood. The receptor set was obtained from an adult man with Graves' ophthalmopathy. Each CDR3 is given with its conserved first and last residue. The D gene is left open where the match is weak. Expanded clones get a size class; other rows say once, few or many, or leave the size out.

NA | TRBJ2-6 | NA | TRBV7-9 | TGTGCCAGCAGCTTTAAGGGTGGGGCCAACGTCCTGACTTTC | CASSFKGGANVLTF
NA | TRBJ1-6 | NA | TRBV7-9 | TGTGCCAGCAGCTTAGAAGGTGAGGGGGAATCACCCCTCCACTTT | CASSLEGEGESPLHF
NA | TRBJ1-2 | many | TRBV10-3 | TGTGCCATCAGTACGGGGACATGGGGCTACACCTTC | CAISTGTWGYTF
NA | TRBJ1-2 | NA | TRBV2 | TGTGCCAGCAGAAAGGAGGGGTATGGCTACACCTTC | CASRKEGYGYTF
NA | TRBJ2-7 | many | TRBV7-8 | TGTGCCAGCAGCCGCGCGCCCCCTGAGGAGCAGTACTTC | CASSRAPPEEQYF
NA | TRBJ2-5 | few | TRBV11-2 | TGTGCCAGCAGCGAGACCCCCCAGCAAGAGACCCAGTACTTC | CASSETPQQETQYF
NA | TRBJ1-2 | NA | TRBV9 | TGTGCCAGCAGCGTAGACGACGGGGGGCGCGGGGGCTACACCTTC | CASSVDDGGRGGYTF
NA | TRBJ2-5 | NA | TRBV12-3/TRBV12-4 | TGTGCCAGCAGCTGGACAGCCCAGTACTTC | CASSWTAQYF
NA | TRBJ2-7 | few | TRBV29-1 | TGCAGCGTTGGCCAGGGGTCGGCGTACGAGCAGTACTTC | CSVGQGSAYEQYF
NA | TRBJ1-4 | few | TRBV2 | TGTGCCAGCAGTGAAGGTGGCACAATTGCAACTAATGAAAAACTGTTTTTT | CASSEGGTIATNEKLFF
NA | TRBJ1-1 | NA | TRBV19 | TGTGCCTGCCGGGGAAGGAGGGCTGAAGCTTTCTTT | CACRGRRAEAFF
NA | TRBJ2-7 | NA | TRBV9 | TGTGCCAGCAGCGCTCGGGACATAACCTACGAGCAGTACTTC | CASSARDITYEQYF
TRBD1 | TRBJ2-2 | few | TRBV20-1 | TGCAGTGCTACGGGACAGGGATCCGCCGGGGAGCTGTTTTTT | CSATGQGSAGELFF
TRBD1 | TRBJ2-5 | few | TRBV10-3 | TGTGCCAGCAGTTTAGGGGGACAGACTCAAGAGACCCAGTACTTC | CASSLGGQTQETQYF
TRBD1 | TRBJ1-5 | many | TRBV12-3/TRBV12-4 | TGTGCCAGCAGTAACAGGGGGTCCCAGCCCCAGCATTTT | CASSNRGSQPQHF
NA | TRBJ2-2 | few | TRBV7-9 | TGTGCCAGCAGTAGGGGGGCGCAGAACACCGGGGAGCTGTTTTTT | CASSRGAQNTGELFF
NA | TRBJ1-4 | NA | TRBV9 | TGTGCCAGCAGCGAGGCCCCCTTAGAAGGAAAACTGTTTTTT | CASSEAPLEGKLFF
TRBD1 | TRBJ2-5 | NA | TRBV15 | TGTGCCACCAGCGCCGTTTTGTACGGACAGGGTAGGGAAAAGACCCAGTACTTC | CATSAVLYGQGREKTQYF
TRBD1 | TRBJ1-1 | many | TRBV7-9 | TGTGCCAGCAGTCCCTCAGGGGGAACTGAAGCTTTCTTT | CASSPSGGTEAFF
TRBD1 | TRBJ2-2 | few | TRBV5-1 | TGCGCCAGCAGCTTGGGACAGGGTATAGTCGGGGAGCTGTTTTTT | CASSLGQGIVGELFF
NA | TRBJ1-5 | many | TRBV2 | TGTGCCAGCAGTGCAGGGAGAGAGGGTCAGCCCCAGCATTTT | CASSAGREGQPQHF
NA | TRBJ2-7 | NA | TRBV19 | TGTGCCAGTAGGCCAAGCAGGGGCTCCCCCTACGAGCAGTACTTC | CASRPSRGSPYEQYF
NA | TRBJ2-7 | NA | TRBV20-1 | TGCAGTGCTAGAGATATGCGAACGGGATCATATCACTACGAGCAGTACTTC | CSARDMRTGSYHYEQYF
NA | TRBJ2-7 | many | TRBV20-1 | TGCAGTGCTAGAGGGGCGGGACGGGCCACCTACGAGCAGTACTTC | CSARGAGRATYEQYF
TRBD1 | TRBJ1-2 | NA | TRBV7-2 | TGTGCCAGCAGCCAAGACCCCGGGACAGGGTATGGCTACACCTTC | CASSQDPGTGYGYTF
NA | TRBJ2-5 | NA | TRBV15 | TGTGCCACCAGCAGAGGGACTACCGATCAAGAGACCCAGTACTTC | CATSRGTTDQETQYF
NA | TRBJ1-4 | many | TRBV2 | TGTGCCAGCAGTGAACAACAGACTAATGAAAAACTGTTTTTT | CASSEQQTNEKLFF
TRBD2 | TRBJ2-5 | many | TRBV7-7 | TGTGCTAGCAGCCCCTTAGCGGGGGGCCGGGGAGAGACCCAGTACTTC | CASSPLAGGRGETQYF
TRBD1 | TRBJ1-2 | few | TRBV15 | TGTGCCACCAGCAGACGGACAGGGAACTATGGCTACACCTTC | CATSRRTGNYGYTF
NA | TRBJ2-7 | once | TRBV24-1 | TGTGCCACCAGTGATCTGGGCCCCCGAGGCTACGAGCAGTACTTC | CATSDLGPRGYEQYF
NA | TRBJ2-7 | NA | TRBV2 | TGTGCCAGCAGCTGGACGCAGGGGAGTGGCGAGCAGTACTTC | CASSWTQGSGEQYF
NA | TRBJ2-1 | NA | TRBV7-2 | TGTGCCAGCAGCTTACGACTCGTGGATGAGCAGTTCTTC | CASSLRLVDEQFF
NA | TRBJ1-2 | once | TRBV15 | TGTGCCACCAGCAGTGGGTCAGACTATGGCTACACCTTC | CATSSGSDYGYTF
NA | TRBJ1-1 | NA | TRBV19 | TGTGCCACTAGTATAGATGGGAGGAACACTGAAGCTTTCTTT | CATSIDGRNTEAFF
NA | TRBJ2-7 | NA | TRBV20-1 | TGCAGTGCTAGGGGGGCGTGGGGGCGCATCTCCTACGAGCAGTACTTC | CSARGAWGRISYEQYF
TRBD1 | TRBJ1-6 | many | TRBV5-1 | TGCGCCAGCAGCTTGGGACAGGGAAATTCACCCCTCCACTTT | CASSLGQGNSPLHF
TRBD2 | TRBJ2-5 | few | TRBV10-3 | TGTGCCATCAGTGAGTCGGACCTAGCGGGAGGAGTGGAGACCCAGTACTTC | CAISESDLAGGVETQYF
NA | TRBJ2-7 | NA | TRBV29-1 | TGCAGCGTTGAAGGGGGACGGGGACCCTACGAGCAGTACTTC | CSVEGGRGPYEQYF
NA | TRBJ1-2 | few | TRBV6-6 | TGTGCCAGCAGTGAAGTGAGGGAAGGGCGGAATGGCTACACCTTC | CASSEVREGRNGYTF
NA | TRBJ2-7 | NA | TRBV29-1 | TGCAGCGTTGAAGGGGCTGGGCACGAGCAGTACTTC | CSVEGAGHEQYF
NA | TRBJ2-6 | few | TRBV7-9 | TGTGCCAGCAGCGGGGGGACAGAAGGGGCTGGGGCCAACGTCCTGACTTTC | CASSGGTEGAGANVLTF
TRBD1 | TRBJ1-1 | few | TRBV20-1 | TGCAGTGCTGCGGACAGGATGAACACTGAAGCTTTCTTT | CSAADRMNTEAFF
NA | TRBJ2-7 | many | TRBV10-3 | TGTGCCATCAGTGAGGGGGACCTCTACGAGCAGTACTTC | CAISEGDLYEQYF
NA | TRBJ1-5 | many | TRBV19 | TGTGCCAGTAGTATAGCCAGCAGGGGAAGCAATCAGCCCCAGCATTTT | CASSIASRGSNQPQHF
NA | TRBJ2-7 | few | TRBV6-5 | TGTGCCAGCAGTTACGACCAGGGCGACGAGCAGTACTTC | CASSYDQGDEQYF